Following are 18 T cell receptor beta chains from one sample sequenced in a study of blood T cell repertoires in COVID-19. Profiling relied on immunoSEQ multiplex PCR, and the TCRdb table lists in-frame clones only, not all of them. The table records some 120,000 clones, more than 75% of them present only once. The sequencing input was peripheral blood. These receptor sequences come from a man aged 55 to 70 with acute or convalescent COVID-19.

The rearrangement links TRBV7-2 to TRBJ2-7, with TRBD2 matching over 11 bases. Germline V lookup: CDR1 SGHTA, CDR2 FQGNSA. This CDR3 region has 15 residues. The trim removed 4 bases at V and 2 bases at J, leaving 4 bases unmatched. The CDR3 region has the DNA TGTGCCAGCAGCTCGGGACTAGCGGCCGCCTACGAGCAGTACTTC. Its protein is CASSSGLAAAYEQYF.

The rearrangement uses TRBV15 and TRBJ1-1; D is ambiguous. The CDR3 extends over 13 amino acids. The germline V and J ends were trimmed by 8 bases and 6 bases, with 16 bases remaining between them. CDR1 is LNHNV and CDR2 is YYDKDF in the germline V gene (reference sequence). CDR3 loop: CATRLLAQAEAFF. DNA of the CDR3: TGTGCCACCCGCCTACTTGCCCAGGCTGAAGCTTTCTTT. Full variable domain (missing parts from reference TRBV15 and TRBJ1-1): DAMVIQNPRYQVTQFGKPVTLSCSQTLNHNVMYWYQQKSSQAPKLLFHYYDKDFNNEADTPDNFQSRRPNTSFCFLDIRSPGLGDTAMYLCATRLLAQAEAFFGQGTRLTVV.

The sample holds a few counts of this clone. The chain is built from TRBV7-3 and TRBJ2-2; D gene unclear. This CDR3 comprises 15 residues. With 5 bases removed from V and 0 bases from J, the gap between germline ends came to 10 bases. The germline V gene encodes CDR1 SGHTA and CDR2 FQGTGA. The CDR3 spells CASSLGIANTGELFF. The CDR3 DNA sequence: TGTGCCAGCAGCCTCGGTATCGCGAACACCGGGGAGCTGTTTTTT.

The chain joins TRBV12-3 or TRBV12-4 to TRBJ2-1; 7 nucleotides agree with TRBD1. After removal of 7 bases from V and 6 bases from J, the junction contained 3 bases not matched to a gene. The CDR3 sequence is 12 residues long. Here the CDR3 reads CASTPGGNEQFF. For the CDR3, the DNA is TGTGCCAGCACCCCAGGGGGCAATGAGCAGTTCTTC.

V gene TRBV7-6 combines with J gene TRBJ1-5; D is possibly TRBD1 (6 bases). Trimming removed 3 bases at V and 2 bases at J, with 11 bases between. CDR1 is SGHVS, CDR2 FNYEAQ, per germline. The CDR3 sequence is 15 residues long. This CDR3 is CASSLAGAGNQPQHF. CDR3 coding DNA: TGTGCCAGCAGCTTGGCAGGGGCGGGCAATCAGCCCCAGCATTTT. Using reference TRBV7-6 and TRBJ1-5 for the parts outside the CDR3, the full variable domain is GAGVSQSPRYKVTKRGQDVALRCDPISGHVSLYWYRQALGQGPEFLTYFNYEAQQDKSGLPNDRFSAERPEGSISTLTIQRTEQRDSAMYRCASSLAGAGNQPQHFGDGTRLSIL.

Regarding this clone: One junction end disagrees with the germline gene, perhaps due to a read error. This chain uses TRBV5-1 with TRBJ2-5, with D possibly being TRBD2 (5 bases). CDR1 SGHRS and CDR2 YFSETQ come from the germline V gene. The CDR3 is 13 amino acids. CDR3: CASSLGREEAQYF. The CDR3 DNA sequence: TGCGCCAGCAGCTTAGGGAGAGAAGAGGCCCAGTACTTC.

V and J are TRBV28 and TRBJ2-5, with 11 nucleotides matching TRBD1. Germline V gene data show CDR1 as MDHEN and CDR2 as SYDVKM. The CDR3 sequence is 16 residues long. V dropped 3 bases and J dropped 5; count of bases not matched to a gene: 8. The CDR3 bases are TGTGCCAGCAGTTTTTTAGGGACAGGGGGAGAGGAGACCCAGTACTTC. This encodes CASSFLGTGGEETQYF.

The gene calls are TRBV9 and TRBJ2-3, with 10 positions matching TRBD2. Germline values: CDR1 SGDLS, CDR2 YYNGEE. The CDR3 consists of 15 residues. The ends lost 4 bases at V and 4 bases at J; junction bases unmatched: 6. The CDR3 bases are TGTGCCAGCAGCCCCGGGACTAGCGTAGCAGATACGCAGTATTTT. As protein: CASSPGTSVADTQYF. Full variable domain (rest looked up from reference TRBV9 and TRBJ2-3): DSGVTQTPKHLITATGQRVTLRCSPRSGDLSVYWYQQSLDQGLQFLIQYYNGEERAKGNILERFSAQQFPDLHSELNLSSLELGDSALYFCASSPGTSVADTQYFGPGTRLTVL.

The J gene is TRBJ1-2, the V gene TRBV5-1; D may be TRBD1 (5 bases). The V end lost 4 bases, the J end lost 2 bases, and 18 bases lay between the germline ends. This CDR3 has 16 residues. Germline V gene data show CDR1 as SGHRS and CDR2 as YFSETQ. The CDR3 here is CASSRTSGGPNYGYTF. CDR3 coding DNA: TGCGCCAGCAGCCGCACGAGCGGGGGTCCAAACTATGGCTACACCTTC.

The chain has TRBV10-3 and TRBJ2-1, with D perhaps matching TRBD1 (6 bases). In germline, CDR1 is ENHRY, CDR2 SYGVKD. The CDR3 covers 12 residues. Trimming pared 5 bases from V and 10 bases from J, leaving 12 bases between. The CDR3: CAISQNRDEQFF. The CDR3 nucleotides are TGTGCCATCAGTCAAAACAGGGACGAGCAGTTCTTC.

The chain links TRBV19 to TRBJ2-7; maybe TRBD1 (6 bases). The CDR3 covers 12 residues. V was pared by 10 bases and J by 3 bases, with 13 bases between. Germline CDR1 reads LNHDA; CDR2 reads SQIVND (reference sequence). CDR3 coding DNA: TGTGCCACCCGAGGACAGCTCTACGAGCAGTACTTC. This gives the protein CATRGQLYEQYF.

The gene calls are TRBV28 and TRBJ2-1; D may be TRBD1 (6 bases). CDR3 length equals 13 residues. Germline V gene lookup returns CDR1 MDHEN and CDR2 SYDVKM. The V and J ends lost 6 bases and 11 bases respectively, with 17 bases between them. CDR3 region: CASRSGELGKQFF. CDR3 coding DNA: TGTGCCAGCAGGTCAGGGGAACTAGGGAAGCAGTTCTTC. The complete variable domain, with remaining parts taken from reference TRBV28 and TRBJ2-1, reads DVKVTQSSRYLVKRTGEKVFLECVQDMDHENMFWYRQDPGLGLRLIYFSYDVKMKEKGDIPEGYSVSREKKERFSLILESASTNQTSMYLCASRSGELGKQFFGPGTRLTVL.

V is TRBV5-4 and J is TRBJ2-7; 7 nucleotides agree with TRBD2. The germline CDR1 and CDR2 sequences are SGHNT and YYREEE (reference sequence). This CDR3 is 16 amino acids long. With V trimmed by 3 bases and J by 6 bases, 15 bases remained unmatched. For the CDR3, the DNA is TGTGCCAGCAGCTCCGGCGGGAGAGCCACAAACCTCGAGCAGTACTTC. Protein sequence: CASSSGGRATNLEQYF.

The rearrangement uses TRBV28 and TRBJ2-5; 7 nucleotides line up with TRBD2. The ends lost 5 bases at V and 5 bases at J; junction bases unmatched: 8. CDR3 length: 14 residues. CDR1 is MDHEN and CDR2 is SYDVKM in the germline V gene. For the CDR3, the DNA is TGTGCCAGCAGTCCCGGGAGCGGGGCGGAGACCCAGTACTTC. This encodes CASSPGSGAETQYF.

The V and J genes are TRBV9 and TRBJ2-7; D gene uncertain. V was cut by 3 bases and J by 2 bases, with 12 bases left in between. The CDR3 consists of 14 residues. CDR1 is SGDLS, CDR2 YYNGEE, per germline. CDR3 in amino acids: CASSAVEVAYEQYF. The CDR3 DNA reads as TGTGCCAGCAGCGCGGTAGAAGTCGCCTACGAGCAGTACTTC.

This chain uses TRBV7-2 with TRBJ1-1; possible D gene TRBD1, 6 bases. The germline V and J ends were trimmed by 1 base and 5 bases, with 8 bases remaining between them. CDR3 length: 13 residues. Germline loops: CDR1 SGHTA, CDR2 FQGNSA. CDR3 amino acids: CASSLGGGTEAFF. The DNA of the CDR3 is TGTGCCAGCAGCTTAGGAGGGGGAACTGAAGCTTTCTTT.

This chain uses TRBV19 with TRBJ2-1; 8 bases fit TRBD1. This CDR3 spans 16 amino acids. With V trimmed by 1 base and J by 7 bases, 9 bases remained unmatched. The germline CDR1 and CDR2 sequences are LNHDA and SQIVND (reference sequence). CDR3 in amino acids: CASSIGWQGARNEQFF. The CDR3 DNA reads TGTGCCAGTAGTATAGGGTGGCAGGGGGCGCGGAATGAGCAGTTCTTC.

The chain uses TRBV6-2 or TRBV6-3 and TRBJ2-6, with TRBD2 matching over 9 bases. CDR1 is MNHEY and CDR2 is SVGEGT in the germline V gene. V shed 5 bases and J 1 base; nucleotides not matched to a gene: 6. This CDR3 spans 17 amino acids. The CDR3 loop is CASSRSLAGSGANVLTF. The CDR3, as DNA: TGTGCCAGCAGTCGGAGCCTAGCGGGATCTGGGGCCAACGTCCTGACTTTC.